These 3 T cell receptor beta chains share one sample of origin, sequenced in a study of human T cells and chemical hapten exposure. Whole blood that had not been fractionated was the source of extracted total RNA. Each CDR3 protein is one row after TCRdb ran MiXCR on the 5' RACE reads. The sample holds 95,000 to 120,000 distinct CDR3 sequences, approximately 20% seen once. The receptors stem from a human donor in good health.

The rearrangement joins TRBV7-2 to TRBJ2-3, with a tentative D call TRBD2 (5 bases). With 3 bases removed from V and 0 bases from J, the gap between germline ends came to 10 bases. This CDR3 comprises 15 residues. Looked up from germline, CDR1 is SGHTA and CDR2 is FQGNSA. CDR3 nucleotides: TGTGCCAGCAGCTTGCAAGCGGCTAGCACAGATACGCAGTATTTT. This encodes CASSLQAASTDTQYF.

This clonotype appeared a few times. The CDR3 nucleotides are TGTGCCAGTCGACACTCCACCTACGAGCAGTACTTC. Protein sequence: CASRHSTYEQYF. V is TRBV6-5 and J is TRBJ2-7, with D unclear. Germline-derived CDR1 and CDR2 are MNHEY and SVGAGI. This CDR3 is 12 amino acids long. V gave up 9 bases and J gave up 2 bases, with 11 bases separating them.

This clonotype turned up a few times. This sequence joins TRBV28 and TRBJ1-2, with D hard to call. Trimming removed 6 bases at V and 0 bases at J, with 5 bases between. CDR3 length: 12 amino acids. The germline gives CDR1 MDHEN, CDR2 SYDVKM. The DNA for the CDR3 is TGTGCCAGCAGAGTCTCTAACTATGGCTACACCTTC. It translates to CASRVSNYGYTF.